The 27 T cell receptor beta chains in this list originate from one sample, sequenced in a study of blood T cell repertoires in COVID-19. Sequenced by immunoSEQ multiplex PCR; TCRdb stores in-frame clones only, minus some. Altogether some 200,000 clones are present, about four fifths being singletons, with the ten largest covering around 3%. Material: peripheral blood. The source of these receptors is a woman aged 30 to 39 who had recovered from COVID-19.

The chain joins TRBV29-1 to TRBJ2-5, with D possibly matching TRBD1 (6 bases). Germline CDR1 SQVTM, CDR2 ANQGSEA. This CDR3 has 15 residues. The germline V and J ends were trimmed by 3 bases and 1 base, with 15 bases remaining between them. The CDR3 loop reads CSVDSPGATQETQYF. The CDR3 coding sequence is TGCAGCGTTGACTCCCCAGGGGCAACCCAAGAGACCCAGTACTTC.

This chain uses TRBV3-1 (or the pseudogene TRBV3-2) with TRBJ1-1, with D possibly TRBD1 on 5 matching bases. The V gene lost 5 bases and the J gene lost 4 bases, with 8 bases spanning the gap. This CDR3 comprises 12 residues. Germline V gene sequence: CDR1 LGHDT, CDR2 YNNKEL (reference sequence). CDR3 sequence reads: CASSVQATEAFF. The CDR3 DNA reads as TGTGCCAGCAGCGTACAGGCCACTGAAGCTTTCTTT.

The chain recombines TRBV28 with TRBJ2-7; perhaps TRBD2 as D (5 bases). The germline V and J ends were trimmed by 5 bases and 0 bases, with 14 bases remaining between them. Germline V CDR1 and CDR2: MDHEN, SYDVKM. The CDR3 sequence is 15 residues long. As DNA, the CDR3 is TGTGCCAGCAGTGTGTTCGAGGGTATCTCCTACGAGCAGTACTTC. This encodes CASSVFEGISYEQYF.

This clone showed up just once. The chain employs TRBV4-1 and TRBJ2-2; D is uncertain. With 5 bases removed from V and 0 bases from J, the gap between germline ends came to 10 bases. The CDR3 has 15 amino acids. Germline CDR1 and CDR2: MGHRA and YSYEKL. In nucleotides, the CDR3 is TGCGCCAGCAGCGAAGCATACACGAACACCGGGGAGCTGTTTTTT. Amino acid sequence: CASSEAYTNTGELFF.

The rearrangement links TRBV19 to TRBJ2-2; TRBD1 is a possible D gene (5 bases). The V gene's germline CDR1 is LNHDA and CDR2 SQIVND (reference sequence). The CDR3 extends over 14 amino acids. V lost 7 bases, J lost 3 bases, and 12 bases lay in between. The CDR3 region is CASKRQGYTGELFF. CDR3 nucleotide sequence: TGTGCCAGTAAGAGGCAGGGATACACCGGGGAGCTGTTTTTT.

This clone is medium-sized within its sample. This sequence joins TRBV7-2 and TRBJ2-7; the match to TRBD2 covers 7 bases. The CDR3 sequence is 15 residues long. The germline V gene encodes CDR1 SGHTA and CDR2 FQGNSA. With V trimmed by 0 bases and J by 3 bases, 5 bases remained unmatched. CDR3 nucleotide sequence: TGTGCCAGCAGCTTAGCACTCCGGGAGGACTACGAGCAGTACTTC. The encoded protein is CASSLALREDYEQYF.

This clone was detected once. This chain's CDR3 is CASSSSYFSQAHNEQFF. The CDR3 DNA reads TGCGCCAGCAGCTCGTCCTATTTTAGTCAGGCGCACAATGAGCAGTTCTTC. The chain combines TRBV5-1 with TRBJ2-1; the D is unclear. V was cut by 3 bases and J by 5 bases, with 21 bases left in between. Germline V gene data show CDR1 as SGHRS and CDR2 as YFSETQ. The CDR3 has 17 amino acids. The variable domain in full, with the rest retrieved from reference TRBV5-1 and TRBJ2-1, is KAGVTQTPRYLIKTRGQQVTLSCSPISGHRSVSWYQQTPGQGLQFLFEYFSETQRNKGNFPGRFSGRQFSNSRSEMNVSTLELGDSALYLCASSSSYFSQAHNEQFFGPGTRLTVL.

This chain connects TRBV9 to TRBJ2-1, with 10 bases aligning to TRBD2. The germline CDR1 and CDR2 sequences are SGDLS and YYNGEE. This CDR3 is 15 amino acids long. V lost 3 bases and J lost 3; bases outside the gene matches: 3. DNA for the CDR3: TGTGCCAGCAGCGCAACTAGCGGGAACTACAATGAGCAGTTCTTC. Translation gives CASSATSGNYNEQFF.

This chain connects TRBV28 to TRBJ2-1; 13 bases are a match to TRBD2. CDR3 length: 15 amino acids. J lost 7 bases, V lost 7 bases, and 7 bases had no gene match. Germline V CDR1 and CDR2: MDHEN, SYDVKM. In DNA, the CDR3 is TGTGCCAGCACCCCACTAGCGGGAGGGATGAATGAGCAGTTCTTC. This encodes CASTPLAGGMNEQFF.

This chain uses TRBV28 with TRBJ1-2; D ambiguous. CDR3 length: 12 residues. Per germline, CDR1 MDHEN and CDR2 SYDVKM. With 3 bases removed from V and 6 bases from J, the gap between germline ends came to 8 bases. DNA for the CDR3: TGTGCCAGCAGTTTCCCGGTTCATGGCTACACCTTC. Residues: CASSFPVHGYTF.

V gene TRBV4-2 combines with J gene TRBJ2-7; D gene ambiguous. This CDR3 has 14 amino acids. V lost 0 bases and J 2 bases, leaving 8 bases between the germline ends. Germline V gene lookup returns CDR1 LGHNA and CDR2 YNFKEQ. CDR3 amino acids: CASSQDDNPYEQYF. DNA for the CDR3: TGTGCCAGCAGCCAAGATGACAACCCCTACGAGCAGTACTTC.

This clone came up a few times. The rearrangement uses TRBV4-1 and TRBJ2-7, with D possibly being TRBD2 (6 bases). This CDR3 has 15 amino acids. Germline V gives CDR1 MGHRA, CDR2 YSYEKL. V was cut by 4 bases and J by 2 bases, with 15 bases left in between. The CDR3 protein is CASSLEPGLAYEQYF. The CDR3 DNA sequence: TGCGCCAGCAGCCTTGAGCCGGGACTCGCCTACGAGCAGTACTTC.

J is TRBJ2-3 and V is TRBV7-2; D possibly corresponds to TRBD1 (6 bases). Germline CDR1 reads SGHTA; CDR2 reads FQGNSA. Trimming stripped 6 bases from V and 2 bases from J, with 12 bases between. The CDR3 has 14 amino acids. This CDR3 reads CASSLRTATDTQYF. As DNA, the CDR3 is TGTGCCAGCAGTTTGAGGACAGCCACAGATACGCAGTATTTT.

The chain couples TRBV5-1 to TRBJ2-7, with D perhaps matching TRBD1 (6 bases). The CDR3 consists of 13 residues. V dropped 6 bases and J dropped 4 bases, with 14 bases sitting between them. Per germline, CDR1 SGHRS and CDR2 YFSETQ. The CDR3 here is CASTIQQGYEQYF. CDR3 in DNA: TGCGCCAGCACTATCCAACAGGGTTACGAGCAGTACTTC.

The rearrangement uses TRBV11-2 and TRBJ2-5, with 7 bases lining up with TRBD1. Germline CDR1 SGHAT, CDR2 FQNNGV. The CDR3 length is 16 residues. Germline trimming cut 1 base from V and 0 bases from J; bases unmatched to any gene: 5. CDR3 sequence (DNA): TGTGCCAGCAGCTTAGGGACCGGACAGGACCAAGAGACCCAGTACTTC. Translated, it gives CASSLGTGQDQETQYF.

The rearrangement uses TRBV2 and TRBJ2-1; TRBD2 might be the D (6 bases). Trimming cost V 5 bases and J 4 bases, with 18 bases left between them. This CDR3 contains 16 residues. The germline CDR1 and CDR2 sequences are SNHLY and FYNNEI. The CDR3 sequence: CASSRTRRESYNEQFF. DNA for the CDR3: TGTGCCAGCAGTCGCACTCGGCGGGAAAGTTACAATGAGCAGTTCTTC.

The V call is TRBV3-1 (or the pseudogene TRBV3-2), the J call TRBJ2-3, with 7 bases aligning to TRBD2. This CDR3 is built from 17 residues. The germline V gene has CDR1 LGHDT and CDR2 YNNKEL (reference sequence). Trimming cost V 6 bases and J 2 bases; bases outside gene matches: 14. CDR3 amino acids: CASSPTGGGEHTDTQYF. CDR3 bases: TGTGCCAGCAGTCCTACTGGGGGAGGGGAGCACACAGATACGCAGTATTTT.

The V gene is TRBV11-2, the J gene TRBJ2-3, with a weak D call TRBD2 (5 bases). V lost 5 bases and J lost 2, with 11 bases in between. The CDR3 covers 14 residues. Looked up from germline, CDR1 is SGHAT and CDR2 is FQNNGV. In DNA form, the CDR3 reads TGTGCCAGCAGCCCCTGGAGGCCCACAGATACGCAGTATTTT. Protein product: CASSPWRPTDTQYF.

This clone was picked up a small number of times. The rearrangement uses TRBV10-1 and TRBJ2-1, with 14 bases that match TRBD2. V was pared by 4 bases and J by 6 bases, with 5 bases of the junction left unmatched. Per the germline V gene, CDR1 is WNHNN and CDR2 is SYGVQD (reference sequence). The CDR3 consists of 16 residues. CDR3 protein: CASSAPGTSGSNEQFF. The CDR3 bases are TGCGCCAGCAGTGCCCCAGGGACTAGCGGGAGCAATGAGCAGTTCTTC.

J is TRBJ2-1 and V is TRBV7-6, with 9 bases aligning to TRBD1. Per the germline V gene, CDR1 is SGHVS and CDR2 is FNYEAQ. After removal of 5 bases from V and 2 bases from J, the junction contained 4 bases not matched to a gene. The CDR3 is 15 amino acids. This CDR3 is CASSVGTGPYNEQFF. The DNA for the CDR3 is TGTGCCAGCAGCGTTGGGACAGGGCCCTACAATGAGCAGTTCTTC. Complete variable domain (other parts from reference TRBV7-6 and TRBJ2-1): GAGVSQSPRYKVTKRGQDVALRCDPISGHVSLYWYRQALGQGPEFLTYFNYEAQQDKSGLPNDRFSAERPEGSISTLTIQRTEQRDSAMYRCASSVGTGPYNEQFFGPGTRLTVL.

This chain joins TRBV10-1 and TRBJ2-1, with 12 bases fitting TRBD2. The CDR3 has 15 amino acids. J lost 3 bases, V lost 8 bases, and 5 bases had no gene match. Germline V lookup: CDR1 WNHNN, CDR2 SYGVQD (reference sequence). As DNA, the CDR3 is TGCGCCAGCGTGTGGACTAGCGGGGACTACAATGAGCAGTTCTTC. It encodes CASVWTSGDYNEQFF.

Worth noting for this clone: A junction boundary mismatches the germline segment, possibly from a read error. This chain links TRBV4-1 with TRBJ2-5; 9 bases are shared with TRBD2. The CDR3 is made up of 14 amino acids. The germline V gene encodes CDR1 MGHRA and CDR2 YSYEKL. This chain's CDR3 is CASSQENGGTSLDF. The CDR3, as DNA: TGCGCCAGCAGCCAAGAAAATGGAGGGACTAGCCTAGACTTC.

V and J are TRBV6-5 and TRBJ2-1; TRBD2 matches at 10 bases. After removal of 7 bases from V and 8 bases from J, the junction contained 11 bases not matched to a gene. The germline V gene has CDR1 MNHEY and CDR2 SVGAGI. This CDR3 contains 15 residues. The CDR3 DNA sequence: TGTGCCAGCATCGATACTAGCGGGACTCGCCATGAGCAGTTCTTC. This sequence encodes CASIDTSGTRHEQFF.

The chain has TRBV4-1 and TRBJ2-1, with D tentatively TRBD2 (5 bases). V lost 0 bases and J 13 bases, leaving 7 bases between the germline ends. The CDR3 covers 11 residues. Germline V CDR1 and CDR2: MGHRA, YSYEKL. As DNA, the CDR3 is TGCGCCAGCAGCCAAGAGAGGGCCCAGTTCTTC. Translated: CASSQERAQFF.

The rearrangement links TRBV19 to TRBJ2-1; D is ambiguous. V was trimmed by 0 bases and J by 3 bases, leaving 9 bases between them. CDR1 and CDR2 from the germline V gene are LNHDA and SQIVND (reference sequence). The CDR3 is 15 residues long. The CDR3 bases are TGTGCCAGTAGTATAGATCTATTGCTCTACAATGAGCAGTTCTTC. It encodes CASSIDLLLYNEQFF.

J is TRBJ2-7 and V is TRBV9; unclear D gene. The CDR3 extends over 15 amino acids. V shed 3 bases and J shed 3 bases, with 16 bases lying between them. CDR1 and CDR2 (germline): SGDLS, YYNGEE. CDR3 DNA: TGTGCCAGCAGCGAAACTCCGAGTTTGATCTACGAGCAGTACTTC. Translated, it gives CASSETPSLIYEQYF. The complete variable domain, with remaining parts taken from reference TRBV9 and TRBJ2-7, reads DSGVTQTPKHLITATGQRVTLRCSPRSGDLSVYWYQQSLDQGLQFLIQYYNGEERAKGNILERFSAQQFPDLHSELNLSSLELGDSALYFCASSETPSLIYEQYFGPGTRLTVT.

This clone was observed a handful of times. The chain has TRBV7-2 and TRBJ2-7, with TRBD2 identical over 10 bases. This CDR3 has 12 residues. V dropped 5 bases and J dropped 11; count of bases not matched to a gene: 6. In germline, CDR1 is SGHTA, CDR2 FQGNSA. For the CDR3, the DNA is TGTGCCAGCAGCCGGACTAGCGGAAACAAGTACTTC. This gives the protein CASSRTSGNKYF. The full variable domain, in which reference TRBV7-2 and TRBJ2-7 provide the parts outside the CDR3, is GAGVSQSPSNKVTEKGKDVELRCDPISGHTALYWYRQSLGQGLEFLIYFQGNSAPDKSGLPSDRFSAERTGGSVSTLTIQRTQQEDSAVYLCASSRTSGNKYFGPGTRLTVT.